The count of the clone carrying this T cell receptor (beta chain) is one. The sample comes from a study of blood T cell repertoires in COVID-19. Study details: Some COVID-19 samples were acute and others convalescent; all came from the United States, Italy and Spain.

Authors' processing steps: Amplifying reference gene primers gave estimates of nucleated cell counts. Using immunoSEQ multiplex PCR, the repertoire was profiled, and TCRdb retains in-frame clones only, with some absent. That table supplies the V and J calls and clone size; D and trimming were determined from the DNA. The sample yields around 86,000 clones, 75% to 90% seen once. This CDR3 comprises 15 residues. CDR1 and CDR2 from the germline V gene are MDHEN and SYDVKM. The junction had 13 bases not matched to a gene; V was cut back by 5 bases and J by 10 bases. The chain carries TRBV28 and TRBJ1-1; 10 bases are a match to TRBD1. Specimen: peripheral blood. This TCR was recovered from a man aged 80 or over with acute or convalescent COVID-19. CDR3 DNA: TGTGCCAGCAGTAAGACCGGGACAGGGGCACCGGGAGCTTTCTTT. Encoded protein: CASSKTGTGAPGAFF.